The T cell receptor beta chain described here comes from a study of Ad26.COV2.S vaccination and SARS-CoV-2 variants. Repertoires were generated with immunoSEQ multiplex PCR, while TCRdb's copy carries only in-frame clones and drops some. Here the sample spans approximately 420,000 clones, roughly 88% being singletons. Treatment specified: over 15 received Ad26.COV2.S at low or high dose, single or two shots; about 5 received placebo; per-sample allocation not given. Vaccine and placebo recipients were sampled on day 63 after the first injection. CDR1 MDHEN and CDR2 SYDVKM come from the germline V gene. This CDR3 contains 13 residues. V lost 2 bases and J lost 2, with 6 bases in between.

The TCR originated in a person aged 18-65 years who received the Ad26.COV2.S COVID-19 vaccine or a placebo. This rearrangement joins TRBV28 to TRBJ1-2, with D perhaps TRBD1 (6 bases). The input for sequencing was peripheral blood, taken in a trial of Ad26.COV2.S vaccine versus placebo. The CDR3 reads CASSLTGNYGYTF. CDR3 nucleotides: TGTGCCAGCAGTTTAACAGGGAACTATGGCTACACCTTC.